Listed here are 22 T cell receptor beta chains from one sample, sequenced in a study of control samples from healthy donors and cancer patients. The repertoire was sequenced with immunoSEQ multiplex PCR; TCRdb's copy has only in-frame clones and lacks some. The sample consists of roughly 150,000 clones, more than 85% of them appearing once. The sequencing sample was made of blood. All receptors come from a man aged 50 to 60 in good health.

This sequence joins TRBV14 and TRBJ2-7; the D is unclear. Germline V lookup: CDR1 SGHDN, CDR2 FVKESK. Trimming removed 0 bases at V and 1 base at J, with 7 bases between. This CDR3 spans 14 amino acids. CDR3 sequence reads: CASSQESRSYEQYF. DNA of the CDR3: TGTGCCAGCAGCCAAGAGTCCAGGTCCTACGAGCAGTACTTC.

The chain recombines TRBV25-1 with TRBJ2-1, with D possibly being TRBD1 or TRBD2 (5 bases each). Germline V CDR1 and CDR2: MGHDK, SYGVNS. V dropped 6 bases and J dropped 10 bases, with 16 bases sitting between them. This CDR3 spans 13 amino acids. The CDR3 bases are TGTGCCAGCAGACGAGGGGTCCTGGAGGAGCAGTTCTTC. Translating gives CASRRGVLEEQFF.

The chain joins TRBV30 to TRBJ1-1; the D is unclear. The CDR3 extends over 10 amino acids. CDR1 is GTSNPN and CDR2 is SVGIG in the germline V gene (reference sequence). The V and J ends lost 2 bases and 8 bases respectively, with 6 bases between them. This chain's CDR3 is CAWSSGEAFF. The DNA for the CDR3 is TGTGCCTGGAGTAGCGGAGAAGCTTTCTTT.

This clone was seen only once. The V call is TRBV3-1 (or the pseudogene TRBV3-2), the J call TRBJ2-1, with TRBD1 as a possible D gene (6 bases). The V end was cut by 4 bases, the J end by 0 bases, with 13 bases between. CDR1 is LGHDT, CDR2 YNNKEL, per germline (reference sequence). CDR3 length equals 16 residues. The CDR3 coding sequence is TGTGCCAGCAGCCTCCAGGGGTTGAGCTCCTACAATGAGCAGTTCTTC. Encoded protein: CASSLQGLSSYNEQFF.

The chain recombines TRBV28 with TRBJ2-7, with D perhaps matching TRBD2 (6 bases). V gave up 4 bases and J gave up 3 bases, with 13 bases separating them. The V gene's germline CDR1 is MDHEN and CDR2 SYDVKM. CDR3 length equals 14 residues. CDR3 loop: CASSSGLEIYEQYF. The CDR3 coding sequence is TGTGCCAGCAGTTCGGGACTGGAAATCTACGAGCAGTACTTC.

This chain joins TRBV11-2 and TRBJ1-3, with D perhaps TRBD1 (5 bases). Germline-derived CDR1 and CDR2 are SGHAT and FQNNGV. The V gene lost 5 bases and the J gene lost 2 bases, with 16 bases spanning the gap. This CDR3 has 16 residues. Here the CDR3 reads CASSQEVGRAGNTIYF. In DNA, the CDR3 is TGTGCCAGCAGCCAGGAGGTGGGCAGGGCTGGAAACACCATATATTTT.

This chain connects TRBV27 to TRBJ1-1; 7 bases match TRBD1. This CDR3 comprises 12 residues. The V segment lost 6 bases and the J segment 5 bases; nucleotides outside the gene matches: 3. Germline CDR1 and CDR2: MNHEY and SMNVEV (reference sequence). In DNA form, the CDR3 reads TGTGCCAGCAGGACAGGGAGAACTGAAGCTTTCTTT. This encodes CASRTGRTEAFF.

The chain has TRBV7-9 and TRBJ1-1; 10 nucleotides agree with TRBD1. With 7 bases clipped from V and 3 bases from J, the junction kept 5 bases outside the gene matches. Germline CDR1 reads SEHNR; CDR2 reads FQNEAQ (reference sequence). The CDR3 spans 14 residues. Here the CDR3 reads CASTATGGHTEAFF. The CDR3 DNA follows: TGTGCCAGCACCGCGACAGGGGGCCACACTGAAGCTTTCTTT.

V and J are TRBV12-3 or TRBV12-4 and TRBJ1-1; no firm D call. The CDR3 loop spans 11 amino acids. V lost 2 bases and J lost 6, with 4 bases in between. CDR3 DNA sequence: TGTGCCAGCAGTTTAACGGCTGAAGCTTTCTTT. This gives the protein CASSLTAEAFF.

The CDR3 loop is CASGHKPIGNNEQFF. CDR3 coding DNA: TGCGCCAGCGGCCACAAGCCTATCGGCAACAATGAGCAGTTCTTC. V usage is TRBV23-1 and J usage is TRBJ2-1, with D unclear. TRBV23-1 is an open reading frame whose function is uncertain. The CDR3 extends over 15 amino acids. Trimming removed 8 bases at V and 5 bases at J, with 19 bases between.

V is TRBV28 and J is TRBJ2-7, with D tentatively TRBD1 (8 bases). Trimming stripped 3 bases from V and 2 bases from J, with 14 bases between. Germline V gene sequence: CDR1 MDHEN, CDR2 SYDVKM. This CDR3 has 15 residues. The CDR3 DNA is TGTGCCAGCAGTTTTATACAGGGGGGGCCCTACGAGCAGTACTTC. It codes for CASSFIQGGPYEQYF. The variable domain in full, completed from reference TRBV28 and TRBJ2-7, reads DVKVTQSSRYLVKRTGEKVFLECVQDMDHENMFWYRQDPGLGLRLIYFSYDVKMKEKGDIPEGYSVSREKKERFSLILESASTNQTSMYLCASSFIQGGPYEQYFGPGTRLTVT.

This clone was recorded once. V gene TRBV5-4 combines with J gene TRBJ2-1; D gene ambiguous. From germline, CDR1 is SGHNT and CDR2 YYREEE (reference sequence). Trimming left V 1 base short and J 0 bases short, with 8 bases between. This CDR3 has 15 residues. DNA of the CDR3: TGTGCCAGCAGCTTGAGTTCTAGCTCCTACAATGAGCAGTTCTTC. As protein: CASSLSSSSYNEQFF.

This chain links TRBV5-5 with TRBJ2-1; 10 positions agree with TRBD2. Germline V CDR1 and CDR2: SGHKS, YYEKEE (reference sequence). Unmatched junction bases numbered 8, after V lost 0 bases and J lost 8 bases. CDR3 length equals 16 residues. CDR3 in DNA: TGTGCCAGCAGCTTGGTTTCACTAGCGGGGTTGGATGAGCAGTTCTTC. Protein product: CASSLVSLAGLDEQFF.

The gene calls are TRBV5-1 and TRBJ2-6; D uncertain. Germline V gene sequence: CDR1 SGHRS, CDR2 YFSETQ. The V and J ends lost 4 bases and 0 bases respectively, with 8 bases between them. The CDR3 runs 15 residues. The CDR3 DNA follows: TGCGCCAGCAGCCCCACCCCCTCTGGGGCCAACGTCCTGACTTTC. It codes for CASSPTPSGANVLTF.

The V call is TRBV19, the J call TRBJ2-7; D gene uncertain. CDR3 length: 15 amino acids. Germline assignment: CDR1 LNHDA and CDR2 SQIVND (reference sequence). V was clipped by 3 bases and J by 1 base, with 13 bases between them. In nucleotides, the CDR3 is TGTGCCAGTAGTATGGCCGTAACGGTTTCCTACGAGCAGTACTTC. Translated, it gives CASSMAVTVSYEQYF. The full variable domain, rest sourced from reference TRBV19 and TRBJ2-7, is DGGITQSPKYLFRKEGQNVTLSCEQNLNHDAMYWYRQDPGQGLRLIYYSQIVNDFQKGDIAEGYSVSREKKESFPLTVTSAQKNPTAFYLCASSMAVTVSYEQYFGPGTRLTVT.

The chain is built from TRBV19 and TRBJ1-1; 9 nucleotides align to TRBD1. Germline V gives CDR1 LNHDA, CDR2 SQIVND (reference sequence). CDR3 length equals 14 residues. V shed 6 bases, J shed 7 bases, and the junction held 9 bases outside the gene matches. The CDR3 coding sequence is TGTGCCAGTAGCAGACGGGGACAGGGTATTGAAGCTTTCTTT. Translating it yields CASSRRGQGIEAFF.

The chain is built from TRBV7-9 and TRBJ1-3, with D unresolved. Germline V gene lookup returns CDR1 SEHNR and CDR2 FQNEAQ (reference sequence). Trimming removed 0 bases at V and 2 bases at J, with 8 bases between. There are 15 residues in the CDR3. This CDR3 is CASSLAGRTGNTIYF. For the CDR3, the DNA is TGTGCCAGCAGCTTAGCTGGGCGGACTGGAAACACCATATATTTT. Full variable domain (remainder filled in from reference TRBV7-9 and TRBJ1-3): DTGVSQNPRHKITKRGQNVTFRCDPISEHNRLYWYRQTLGQGPEFLTYFQNEAQLEKSRLLSDRFSAERPKGSFSTLEIQRTEQGDSAMYLCASSLAGRTGNTIYFGEGSWLTVV.

The V call is TRBV7-9, the J call TRBJ2-2; D could derive from TRBD1 or TRBD2 (5 bases each). With 5 bases removed from V and 3 bases from J, the gap between germline ends came to 16 bases. The CDR3 length is 16 residues. Germline values: CDR1 SEHNR, CDR2 FQNEAQ (reference sequence). CDR3 sequence (DNA): TGTGCCAGCAGCCCAAGTTGGGGGTCGGACACCGGGGAGCTGTTTTTT. It translates to CASSPSWGSDTGELFF.

J is TRBJ2-1 and V is TRBV18, with TRBD2 matching 7 bases. Trimming took 2 bases from V and 9 from J; bases not matched to a gene: 7. CDR3 length: 14 residues. CDR1 is KGHSH, CDR2 LQKENI, per germline. CDR3: CASSPATSFGEQFF. Here the CDR3 DNA reads TGTGCCAGCTCACCAGCGACTAGCTTCGGTGAGCAGTTCTTC.

The J gene is TRBJ1-2, the V gene TRBV6-5; weak D call: TRBD1 (5 bases). V lost 6 bases and J 4 bases, leaving 12 bases between the germline ends. The CDR3 length is 13 residues. The V gene's germline CDR1 is MNHEY and CDR2 SVGAGI. The CDR3 loop is CASSQRGSYGYTF. The CDR3 nucleotides are TGTGCCAGCAGCCAAAGGGGCAGCTATGGCTACACCTTC.

This chain uses TRBV18 with TRBJ2-5; 9 positions match TRBD2. Germline V gene data show CDR1 as KGHSH and CDR2 as LQKENI. V dropped 3 bases and J dropped 0; count of bases not matched to a gene: 2. The length of the CDR3 is 15 residues. The CDR3 protein is CASSPAGGYQETQYF. As DNA, the CDR3 is TGTGCCAGCTCACCGGCGGGGGGGTACCAAGAGACCCAGTACTTC. Full variable domain (rest looked up from reference TRBV18 and TRBJ2-5): NAGVMQNPRHLVRRRGQEARLRCSPMKGHSHVYWYRQLPEEGLKFMVYLQKENIIDESGMPKERFSAEFPKEGPSILRIQQVVRGDSAAYFCASSPAGGYQETQYFGPGTRLLVL.

The chain joins TRBV5-1 to TRBJ1-1; a weak D match, TRBD1 (5 bases). Trimming cost V 4 bases and J 5 bases, with 15 bases left between them. This CDR3 is 14 amino acids long. In germline, CDR1 is SGHRS, CDR2 YFSETQ. The DNA for the CDR3 is TGCGCCAGCAGCCCCGCCGGGGCGAGGACTGAAGCTTTCTTT. This encodes CASSPAGARTEAFF.